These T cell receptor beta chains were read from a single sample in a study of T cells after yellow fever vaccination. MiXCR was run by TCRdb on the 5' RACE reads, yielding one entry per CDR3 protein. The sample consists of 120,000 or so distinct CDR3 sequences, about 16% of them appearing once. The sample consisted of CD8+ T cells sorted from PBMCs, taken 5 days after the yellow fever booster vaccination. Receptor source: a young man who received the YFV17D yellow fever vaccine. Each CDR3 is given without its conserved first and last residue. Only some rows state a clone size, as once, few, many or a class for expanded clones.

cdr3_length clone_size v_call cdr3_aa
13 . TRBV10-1 ASSESSSRMNEQF
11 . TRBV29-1 SVPGTTDTEAF
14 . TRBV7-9 ASSLTDRGRNTEAF
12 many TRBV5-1 ASSFGGGANEQY
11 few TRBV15 ATSRDAGSEQF
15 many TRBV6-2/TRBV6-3 ASSYSGGGISNQPQH
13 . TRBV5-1 ASSLRTGGGYGYT
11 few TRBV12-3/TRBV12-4 ASGDSNTGELF
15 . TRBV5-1 ASSLSASSPMNTEAF
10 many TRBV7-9 ASSGGTYEQY
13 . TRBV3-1 ASSPLAGGLNEQF
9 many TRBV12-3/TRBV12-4 ASRHTDTQY
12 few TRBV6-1 ASSELDGGNEQF
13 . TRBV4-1 ASSQVETVYNEQF
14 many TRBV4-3 ASSQGVGTNTGELF
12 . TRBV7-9 ASSNWDSPYEQY
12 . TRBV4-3 ASSPIAGAETQY
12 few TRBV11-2 ASSLNRGVNTQY
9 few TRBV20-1 SAAGQETQY
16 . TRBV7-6 ASSLLAGLRVFNYGYT
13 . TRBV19 ASSIDTGGPTEAF
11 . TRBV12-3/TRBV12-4 ASRGQGASGYT
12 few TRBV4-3 ASSRADYPETQY
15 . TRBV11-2 ASSGGQDFSGANVLT
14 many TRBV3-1 ASSQVLAGLQETQY
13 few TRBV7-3 ASSGTGGNSYEQY
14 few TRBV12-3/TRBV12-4 ASSFGTGYDQETQY
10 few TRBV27 ASLLRSGEAF
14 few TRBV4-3 ASSQDRGGGANVLT
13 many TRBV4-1 ASSQVGRVPGELF
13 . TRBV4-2 ASSQTSGGAETQY
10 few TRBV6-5 ASSPGTLNAF
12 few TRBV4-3 ASSQDIASNEQF
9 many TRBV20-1 SARNGPGYT
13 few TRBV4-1 ASSQLTEITGELF
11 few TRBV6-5 ASSEQGAYGYT
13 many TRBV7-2 ASSFLSGGADTQY
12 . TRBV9 ASSAGTGDQPQH
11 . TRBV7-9 ASSLISDGDQY
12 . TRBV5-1 ASSPYGYAVEQY